This TCR beta chain was observed in a study of blood T cell repertoires in COVID-19 (dated by TCRdb to about 2020). Describing the broader study: Samples covering the acute and convalescent phases of COVID-19 were provided by collaborators in the United States, Italy and Spain. The material from the prospective study consisted of cDNA or gDNA derived from T cells, B-cell-depleted T cells, or PBMCs. Deeply sampled blood TCRbeta repertoires from subjects exposed to, actively infected with, or recovered from COVID-19 were included in the dataset. The repertoires were released in a freely available public database intended as a resource for research on the immune response to SARS-CoV-2. The samples were drawn from two sources: the first 160 participants of the ongoing ImmuneRACE study, and fewer than 1,500 subjects contributed by 6 global collaborators. A de-identified subject ID, COVID-19 status, age in years and sex were almost always included in the sample metadata. Where HLA class I and class II types were available, the types were taken from metadata supplied by the sample provider, not from assay-based typing. On the study overall, not on this receptor specifically: The amount of clinical and demographic metadata varied by source and participant and was provided uncurated.

CDR1 is given as LGHNA and CDR2 as YSLEER, both from the germline V gene. For this chain, trimming is 1 base at the V end and 8 bases at the J end, and the number of junction bases without a gene match is 12. From the cysteine up to the phenylalanine, the CDR3 has a length of 17 residues. Left in the record is the CDR3 DNA by itself, 51 bases read in frame from the first base. TCRbeta CDR3 regions were amplified from genomic DNA using the immunoSEQ Assay, a bias-controlled multiplex PCR. As for the authors' bioinformatics: The number of nucleated cells in each sample was estimated by amplification of reference gene primers within the assay. To quantify the absolute abundance of each unique TCRbeta CDR3 rearrangement, sequence reads were collapsed and filtered. For each sample, productive Simpson clonality was calculated as the square root of Simpson's diversity index over productive rearrangements. TCRdb limited this immuneACCESS table to in-frame rearrangements with V and J called. A share of clones is missing; checked studies link under half to unresolved V genes, and the rest is unexplained. From that table come the V and J calls and clone size; the DNA was used to work out D and trimming. The sample table lists around 170,000 clones, about 89% of them with a count of one. The leading ten clones occupy roughly 2% of the sample.

Another Seattle source contributed samples from volunteer blood donors who had recovered from COVID-19. Whole blood was collected in K2EDTA tubes by collaborating institutions according to the institutions' own protocols. For TCRbeta analysis, collaborators shipped samples as frozen whole blood, isolated PBMCs, or DNA extracted from either of those sample types. About this clone itself: The specificity of this receptor is unknown. No base quality information exists; no much larger clone differs at one position.

This sequence uses TRBV4-3 and TRBJ2-1; 9 bases in the middle match TRBD1. The sequence came from a man younger than 30 who had recovered from COVID-19. Sequenced material: peripheral blood. The CDR3 protein: CASSQAIGGQGMDEQFF. The nucleotide sequence is TGCGCCAGCAGCCAAGCTATCGGCGGACAGGGGATGGATGAGCAGTTCTTC.